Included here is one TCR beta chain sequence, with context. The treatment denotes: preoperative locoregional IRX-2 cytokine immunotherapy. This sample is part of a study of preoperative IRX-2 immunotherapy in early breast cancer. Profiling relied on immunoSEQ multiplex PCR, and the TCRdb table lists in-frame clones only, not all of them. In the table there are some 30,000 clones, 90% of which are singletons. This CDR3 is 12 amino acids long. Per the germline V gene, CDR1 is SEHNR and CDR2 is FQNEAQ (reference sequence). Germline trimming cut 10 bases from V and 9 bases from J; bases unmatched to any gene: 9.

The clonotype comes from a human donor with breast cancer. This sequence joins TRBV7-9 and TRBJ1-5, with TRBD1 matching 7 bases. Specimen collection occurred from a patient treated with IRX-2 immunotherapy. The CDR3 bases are TGTGCCACCACAGGGGCTGATGGGCCCCAGCATTTT. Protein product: CATTGADGPQHF. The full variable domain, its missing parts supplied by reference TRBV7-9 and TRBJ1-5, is DTGVSQNPRHKITKRGQNVTFRCDPISEHNRLYWYRQTLGQGPEFLTYFQNEAQLEKSRLLSDRFSAERPKGSFSTLEIQRTEQGDSAMYLCATTGADGPQHFGDGTRLSIL.